This TCR beta chain was observed in a study of IL-17A CD8 T cells in psoriatic arthritis synovium. Describing the broader study: The study aimed to define the phenotype, molecular profile and function of synovial IL-17A+CD8+ T cells in psoriatic arthritis pathogenesis. The study at large found these results: Because no psoriatic arthritis synovial tissue samples were available, cells were taken from synovial fluid instead of synovial tissue. TCR sequencing covered only three patients, which the authors acknowledged as a limited sample size. Some individual clones occupied over 5% of the repertoire, though most synovial CD8+ subsets remained polyclonal.

Synovial fluid effusions were drawn from actively inflamed joints of patients with psoriatic arthritis. Memory CD8+ T cells in synovial fluid were sorted patient by patient into Tc17 (IL-17A+) cells, bulk memory cells and Tc1 (IL-17A-IFNgamma+) cells in order to compare their TCR repertoires. The psoriatic arthritis patients fulfilled the Classification of Psoriatic Arthritis Study Group (CASPAR) criteria. The bulk memory CD8+ T cell sort included CD45RA-CD27+/- cells together with CD45RA+CD27- cells. A few patients with psoriatic arthritis provided sorted synovial fluid CD8+ T cell subsets that underwent TCRbeta sequencing. Before use, synovial fluid mononuclear cells were separated with Lymphoprep and cryopreserved in liquid nitrogen. About 50% fetal calf serum and roughly 10% dimethyl sulfoxide were contained in the cryopreservation medium. This clone has a single count. Which antigen it targets is not known. No base-level quality is on record; no much larger clone is a single base apart.

After DNA extraction (Qiagen), TCRbeta V-D-J rearrangements underwent bias-controlled amplification and then high-throughput sequencing (immunoSEQ; Adaptive Biotech). The original methods were these. The immunoSEQ Analyzer platform was used for sequence-level analysis of productive sequences. Clonality was computed as 1 minus Pielou's evenness, ranging from 0 (highly polyclonal) to 1 (monoclonal). The Morisita index, which runs from 0 (no similarity) to 1 (complete similarity), was used to measure repertoire overlap between subsets. TCRdb provides this immuneACCESS table in a form limited to in-frame rearrangements. Some clones are lacking; in checked studies, under half of them reflect an unresolved V gene, and why the rest are absent is not known. That table supplies the V and J calls and clone size; D and trimming were determined from the DNA. The sample records 2,000 to 3,000 clones, less than 75% of which are singletons. The ten largest clones capture 11% to 15% of the sample.

The CDR3, cysteine through phenylalanine, is 12 amino acids long. Left in the record is the CDR3 DNA by itself, 36 bases read in frame from the first base. The CDR1 and CDR2 encoded by the germline V gene are SGDLS and YYNGEE. V is pared back by 0 bases and J by 5 bases, with 2 bases lying between the germline termini. Sample: memory CD8+ T cells from synovial fluid. This sample's cell subset or site label indicates: bulk memory CD8+ T cells (CD45RA-CD27+/- and CD45RA+CD27-). Recombination linked TRBV9 to TRBJ2-2, with an unclear D gene assignment. The TCR comes from a human donor with psoriatic arthritis. The CDR3 amino acid sequence is: CASSVVTGELFF. The DNA reads TGTGCCAGCAGCGTAGTAACCGGGGAGCTGTTTTTT.